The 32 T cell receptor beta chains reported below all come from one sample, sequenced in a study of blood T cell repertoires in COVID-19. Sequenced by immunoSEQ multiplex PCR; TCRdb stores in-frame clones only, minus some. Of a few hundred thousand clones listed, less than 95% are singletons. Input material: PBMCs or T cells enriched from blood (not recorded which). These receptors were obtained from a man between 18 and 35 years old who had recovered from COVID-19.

DNA of the CDR3: TGTGCTAGTGGTTTGGCCAGCGCCATAAGTGAGCAGTTCTTC. This translates into CASGLASAISEQFF. This sequence joins TRBV12-5 and TRBJ2-1; no clear D. V was shortened by 1 base and J by 9 bases, with 13 bases between the two germline ends. The CDR3 length is 14 residues. The germline V gene has CDR1 LGHNT and CDR2 FRNRAP.

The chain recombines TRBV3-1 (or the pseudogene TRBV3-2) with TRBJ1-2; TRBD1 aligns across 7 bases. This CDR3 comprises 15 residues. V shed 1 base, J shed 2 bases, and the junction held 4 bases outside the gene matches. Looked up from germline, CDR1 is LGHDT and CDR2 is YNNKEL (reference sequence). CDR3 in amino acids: CASSQVETGNYGYTF. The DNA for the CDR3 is TGTGCCAGCAGCCAAGTCGAGACAGGGAACTATGGCTACACCTTC.

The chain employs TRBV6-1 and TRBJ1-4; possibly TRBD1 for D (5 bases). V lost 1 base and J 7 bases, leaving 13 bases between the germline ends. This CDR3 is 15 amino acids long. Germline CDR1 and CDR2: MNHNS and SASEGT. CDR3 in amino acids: CASSEGRGYGEKLFF. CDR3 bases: TGTGCCAGCAGTGAAGGGAGGGGTTATGGTGAAAAACTGTTTTTT.

The CDR3 region is CASSVGLARGPNTEAFF. CDR3 coding DNA: TGTGCCAGCAGCGTGGGATTGGCAAGGGGCCCGAACACTGAAGCTTTCTTT. The J gene is TRBJ1-1, the V gene TRBV9, with TRBD1 as a possible D gene (5 bases). The germline V gene encodes CDR1 SGDLS and CDR2 YYNGEE. V shed 2 bases and J shed 1 base, with 18 bases lying between them. This CDR3 is built from 17 residues.

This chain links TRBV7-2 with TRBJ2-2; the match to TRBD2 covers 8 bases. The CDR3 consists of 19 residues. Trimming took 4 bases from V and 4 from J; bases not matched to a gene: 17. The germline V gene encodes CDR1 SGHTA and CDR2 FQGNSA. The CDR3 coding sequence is TGTGCCAGCAGCTCCCCCCTTGTCTTACTAGCGGATTTCACCGGGGAGCTGTTTTTT. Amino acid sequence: CASSSPLVLLADFTGELFF.

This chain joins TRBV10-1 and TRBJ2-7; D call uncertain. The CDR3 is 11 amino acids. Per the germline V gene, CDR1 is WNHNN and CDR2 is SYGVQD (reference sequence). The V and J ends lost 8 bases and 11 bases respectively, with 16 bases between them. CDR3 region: CASLIRAAEYF. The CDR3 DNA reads TGCGCCAGCCTAATCCGAGCCGCGGAGTACTTC.

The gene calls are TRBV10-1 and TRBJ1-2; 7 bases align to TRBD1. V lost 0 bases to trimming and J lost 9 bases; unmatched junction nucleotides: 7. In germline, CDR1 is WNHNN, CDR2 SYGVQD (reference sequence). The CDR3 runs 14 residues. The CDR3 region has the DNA TGCGCCAGCAGTGAGTCGGACAGGCCAGGGAGCTACACCTTC. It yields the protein CASSESDRPGSYTF.

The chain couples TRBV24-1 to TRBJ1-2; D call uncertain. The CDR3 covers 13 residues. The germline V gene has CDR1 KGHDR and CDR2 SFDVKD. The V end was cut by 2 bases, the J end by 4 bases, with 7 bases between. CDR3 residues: CATSDSSSYGYTF. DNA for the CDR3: TGTGCCACCAGTGATTCCTCGAGCTATGGCTACACCTTC.

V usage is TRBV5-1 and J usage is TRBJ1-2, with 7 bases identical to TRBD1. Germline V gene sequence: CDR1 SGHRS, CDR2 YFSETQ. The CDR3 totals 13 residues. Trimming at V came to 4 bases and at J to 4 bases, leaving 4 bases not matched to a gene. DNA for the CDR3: TGCGCCAGCAGCGGGACAGACTTCTATGGCTACACCTTC. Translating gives CASSGTDFYGYTF.

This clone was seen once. The CDR3 region is CASKTSGRALVFPDTQYF. The CDR3 DNA sequence: TGTGCCAGCAAGACTAGCGGGAGGGCCCTTGTGTTTCCAGATACGCAGTATTTT. The J gene is TRBJ2-3, the V gene TRBV7-8; 14 bases line up with TRBD2. Germline V gene data show CDR1 as SGHVS and CDR2 as FQNEAQ. V was pared by 7 bases and J by 4 bases, with 13 bases of the junction left unmatched. There are 18 residues in the CDR3.

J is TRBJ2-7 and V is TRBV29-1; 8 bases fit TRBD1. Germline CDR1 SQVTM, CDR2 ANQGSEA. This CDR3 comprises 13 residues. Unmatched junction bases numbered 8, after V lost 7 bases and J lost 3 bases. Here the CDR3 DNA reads TGCAGCGCAAAGAGACAGGGGTTCTACGAGCAGTACTTC. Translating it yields CSAKRQGFYEQYF.

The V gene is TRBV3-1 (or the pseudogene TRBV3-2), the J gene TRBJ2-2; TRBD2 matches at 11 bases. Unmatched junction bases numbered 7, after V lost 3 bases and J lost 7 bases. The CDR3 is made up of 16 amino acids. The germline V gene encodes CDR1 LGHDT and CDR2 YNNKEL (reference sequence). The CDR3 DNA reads TGTGCCAGCAGCCATTTAGCGGGGGGGCCTGGCGGGGAGCTGTTTTTT. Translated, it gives CASSHLAGGPGGELFF.

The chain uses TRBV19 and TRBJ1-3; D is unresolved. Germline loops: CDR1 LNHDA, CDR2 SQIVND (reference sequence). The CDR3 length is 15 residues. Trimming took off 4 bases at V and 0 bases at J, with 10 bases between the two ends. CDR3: CASSNLAGSGNTIYF. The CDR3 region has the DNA TGTGCCAGTAGTAATTTGGCAGGCTCTGGAAACACCATATATTTT. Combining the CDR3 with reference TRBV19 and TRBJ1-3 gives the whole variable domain DGGITQSPKYLFRKEGQNVTLSCEQNLNHDAMYWYRQDPGQGLRLIYYSQIVNDFQKGDIAEGYSVSREKKESFPLTVTSAQKNPTAFYLCASSNLAGSGNTIYFGEGSWLTVV.

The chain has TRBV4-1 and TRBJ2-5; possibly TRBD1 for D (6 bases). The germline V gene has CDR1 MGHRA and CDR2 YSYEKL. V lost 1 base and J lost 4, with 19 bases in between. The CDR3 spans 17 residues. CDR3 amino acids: CASSQAKLRGLGETQYF. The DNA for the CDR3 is TGCGCCAGCAGCCAAGCGAAACTCAGGGGTCTTGGAGAGACCCAGTACTTC.

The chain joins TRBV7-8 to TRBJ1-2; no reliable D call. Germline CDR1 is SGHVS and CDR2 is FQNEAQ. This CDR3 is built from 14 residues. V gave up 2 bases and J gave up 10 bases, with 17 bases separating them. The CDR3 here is CASSLRGYPQIYTF. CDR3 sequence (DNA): TGTGCCAGCAGCTTACGAGGGTATCCTCAGATCTACACCTTC.

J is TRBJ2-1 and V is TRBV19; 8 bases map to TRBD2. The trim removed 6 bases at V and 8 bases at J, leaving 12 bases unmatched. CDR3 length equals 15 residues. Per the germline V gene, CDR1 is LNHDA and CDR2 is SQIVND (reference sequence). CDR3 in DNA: TGTGCCAGTAGAGGATCCAAGCGGGAGAGGGATGAGCAGTTCTTC. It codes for CASRGSKRERDEQFF.

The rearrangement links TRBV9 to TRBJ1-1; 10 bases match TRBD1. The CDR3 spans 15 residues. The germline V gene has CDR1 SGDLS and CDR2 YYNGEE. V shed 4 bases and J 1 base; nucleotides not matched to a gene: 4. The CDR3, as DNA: TGTGCCAGCAGCCCCCGGGACAGGGGGAACACTGAAGCTTTCTTT. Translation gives CASSPRDRGNTEAFF.

The CDR3 region has the DNA TGCGCCAGCAGCTTGGCCGACAGGGAAGACACTGAAGCTTTCTTT. Translating gives CASSLADREDTEAFF. The chain couples TRBV5-1 to TRBJ1-1, with 7 positions matching TRBD1. The J segment lost 3 bases and the V segment lost 0 bases, leaving 5 bases of the junction unmatched. The V gene's germline CDR1 is SGHRS and CDR2 YFSETQ. This CDR3 comprises 15 residues.

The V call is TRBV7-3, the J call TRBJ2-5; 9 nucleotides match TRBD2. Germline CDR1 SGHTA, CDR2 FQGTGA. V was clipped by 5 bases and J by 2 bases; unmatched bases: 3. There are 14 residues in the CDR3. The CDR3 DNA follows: TGTGCCAGCAGCAAGACTAGCGGTCAAGAGACCCAGTACTTC. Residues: CASSKTSGQETQYF.

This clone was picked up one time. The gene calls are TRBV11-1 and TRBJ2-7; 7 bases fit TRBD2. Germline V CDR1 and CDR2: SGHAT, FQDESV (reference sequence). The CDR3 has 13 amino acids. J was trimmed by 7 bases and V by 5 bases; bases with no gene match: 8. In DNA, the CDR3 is TGTGCCAGCAGCCGCTTGGGAGGGGCTGAGCAGTACTTC. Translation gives CASSRLGGAEQYF.

Here the CDR3 reads CASTMGGDSTTDTQYF. The CDR3 DNA reads TGTGCCAGCACTATGGGGGGAGACTCCACCACAGATACGCAGTATTTT. V and J are TRBV5-6 and TRBJ2-3; D may be TRBD2 (6 bases). CDR3 length: 16 amino acids. Trimming pared 6 bases from V and 2 bases from J, leaving 19 bases between. CDR1 SGHDT and CDR2 YYEEEE come from the germline V gene.

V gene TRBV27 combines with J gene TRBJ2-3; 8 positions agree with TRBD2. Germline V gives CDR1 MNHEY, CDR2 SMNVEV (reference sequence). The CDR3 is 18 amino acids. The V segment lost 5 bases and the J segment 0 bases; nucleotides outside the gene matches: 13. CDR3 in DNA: TGTGCCAGCAGTCCGAATCTACTAGCGGCCTCTAGCACAGATACGCAGTATTTT. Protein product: CASSPNLLAASSTDTQYF.

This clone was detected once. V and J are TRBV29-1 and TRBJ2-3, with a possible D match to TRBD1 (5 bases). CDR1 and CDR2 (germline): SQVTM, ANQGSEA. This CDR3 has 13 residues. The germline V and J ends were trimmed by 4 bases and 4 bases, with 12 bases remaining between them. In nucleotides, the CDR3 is TGCAGCGTTGGGGTGGGGCAGGCAGATACGCAGTATTTT. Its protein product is CSVGVGQADTQYF.

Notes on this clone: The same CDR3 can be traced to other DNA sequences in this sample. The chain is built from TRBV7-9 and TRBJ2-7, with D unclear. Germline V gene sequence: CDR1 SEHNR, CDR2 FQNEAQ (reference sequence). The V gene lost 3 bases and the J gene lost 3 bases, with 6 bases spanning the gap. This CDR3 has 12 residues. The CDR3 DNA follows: TGTGCCAGCAGCTTGGGCAGCTACGAGCAGTACTTC. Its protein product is CASSLGSYEQYF.

The CDR3 nucleotides read TGTGCCAGTAGGGGGGACAGGATCAACAATGAGCAGTTCTTC. Amino acids: CASRGDRINNEQFF. The chain links TRBV19 to TRBJ2-1; 8 bases are shared with TRBD1. V trimming: 6 bases; J trimming: 5 bases; junction bases outside the gene matches: 6. There are 14 residues in the CDR3. CDR1 and CDR2 from the germline V gene are LNHDA and SQIVND (reference sequence). The variable domain in full, with the rest retrieved from reference TRBV19 and TRBJ2-1, is DGGITQSPKYLFRKEGQNVTLSCEQNLNHDAMYWYRQDPGQGLRLIYYSQIVNDFQKGDIAEGYSVSREKKESFPLTVTSAQKNPTAFYLCASRGDRINNEQFFGPGTRLTVL.

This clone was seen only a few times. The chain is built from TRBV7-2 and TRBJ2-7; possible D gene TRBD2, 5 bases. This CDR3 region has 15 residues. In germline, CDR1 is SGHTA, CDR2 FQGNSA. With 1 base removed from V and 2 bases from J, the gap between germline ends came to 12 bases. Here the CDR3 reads CASSLGRGGPYEQYF. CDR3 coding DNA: TGTGCCAGCAGCTTAGGACGCGGAGGCCCCTACGAGCAGTACTTC. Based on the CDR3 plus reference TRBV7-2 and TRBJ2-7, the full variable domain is GAGVSQSPSNKVTEKGKDVELRCDPISGHTALYWYRQSLGQGLEFLIYFQGNSAPDKSGLPSDRFSAERTGGSVSTLTIQRTQQEDSAVYLCASSLGRGGPYEQYFGPGTRLTVT.

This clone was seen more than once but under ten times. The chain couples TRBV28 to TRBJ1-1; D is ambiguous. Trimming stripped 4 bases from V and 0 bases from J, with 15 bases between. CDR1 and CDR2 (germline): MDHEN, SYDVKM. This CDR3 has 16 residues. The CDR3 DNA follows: TGTGCCAGCAGTTCCAATGAAGGACTCTTGAACACTGAAGCTTTCTTT. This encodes CASSSNEGLLNTEAFF.

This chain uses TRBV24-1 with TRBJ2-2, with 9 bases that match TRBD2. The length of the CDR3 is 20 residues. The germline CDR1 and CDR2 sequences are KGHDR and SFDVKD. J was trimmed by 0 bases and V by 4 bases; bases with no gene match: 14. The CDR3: CATSDHQTRLAAPNTGELFF. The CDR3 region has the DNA TGTGCCACCAGTGACCACCAAACGCGACTAGCGGCCCCGAACACCGGGGAGCTGTTTTTT.

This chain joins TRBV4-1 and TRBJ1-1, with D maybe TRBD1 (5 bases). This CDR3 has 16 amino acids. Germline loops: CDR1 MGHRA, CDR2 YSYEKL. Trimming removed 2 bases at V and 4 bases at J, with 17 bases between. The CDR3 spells CASSQRLLQVGTEAFF. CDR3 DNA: TGCGCCAGCAGCCAAAGGCTGCTACAGGTAGGCACTGAAGCTTTCTTT.

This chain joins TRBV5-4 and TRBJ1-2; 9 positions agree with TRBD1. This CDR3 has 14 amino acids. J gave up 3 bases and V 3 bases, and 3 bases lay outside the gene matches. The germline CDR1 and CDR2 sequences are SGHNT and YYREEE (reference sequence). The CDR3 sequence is CASSSTGGYYGYTF. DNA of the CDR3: TGTGCCAGCAGCTCGACAGGGGGTTACTATGGCTACACCTTC.

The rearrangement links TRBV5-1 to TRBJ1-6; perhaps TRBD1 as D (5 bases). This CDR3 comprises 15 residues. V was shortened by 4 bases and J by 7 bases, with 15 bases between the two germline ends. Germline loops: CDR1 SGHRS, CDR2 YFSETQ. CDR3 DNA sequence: TGCGCCAGCAGCCTCGCAACAGGAGAGAATTCACCCCTCCACTTT. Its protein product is CASSLATGENSPLHF.

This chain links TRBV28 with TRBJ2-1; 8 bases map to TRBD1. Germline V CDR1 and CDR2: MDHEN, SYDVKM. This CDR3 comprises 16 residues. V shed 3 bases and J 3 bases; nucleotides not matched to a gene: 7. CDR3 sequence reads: CASSLGGDRLYNEQFF. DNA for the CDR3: TGTGCCAGCAGTTTGGGTGGGGACAGGCTCTACAATGAGCAGTTCTTC.